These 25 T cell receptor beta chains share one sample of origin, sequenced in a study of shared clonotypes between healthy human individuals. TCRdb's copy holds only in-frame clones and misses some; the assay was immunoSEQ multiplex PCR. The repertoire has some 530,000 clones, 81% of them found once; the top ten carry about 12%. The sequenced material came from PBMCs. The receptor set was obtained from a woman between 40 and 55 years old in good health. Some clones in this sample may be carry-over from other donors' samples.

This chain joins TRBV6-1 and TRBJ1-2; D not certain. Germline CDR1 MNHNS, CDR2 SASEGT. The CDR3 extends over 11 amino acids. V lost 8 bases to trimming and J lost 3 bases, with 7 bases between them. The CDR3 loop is CASGRDYGYTF. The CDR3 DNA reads TGTGCCAGCGGGCGGGACTATGGCTACACCTTC.

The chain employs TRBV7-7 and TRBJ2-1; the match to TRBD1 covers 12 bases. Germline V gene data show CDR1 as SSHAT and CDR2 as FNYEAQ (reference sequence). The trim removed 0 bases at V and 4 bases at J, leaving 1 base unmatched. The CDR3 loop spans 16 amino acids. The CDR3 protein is CASSLAGQGAYNEQFF. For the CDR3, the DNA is TGTGCCAGCAGCTTAGCGGGACAGGGGGCGTACAATGAGCAGTTCTTC.

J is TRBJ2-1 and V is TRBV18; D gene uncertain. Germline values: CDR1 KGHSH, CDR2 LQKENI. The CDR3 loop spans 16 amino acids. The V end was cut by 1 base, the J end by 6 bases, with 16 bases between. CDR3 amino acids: CASSPRTTGLSNEQFF. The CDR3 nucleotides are TGTGCCAGCTCACCACGAACGACTGGCCTTAGCAATGAGCAGTTCTTC.

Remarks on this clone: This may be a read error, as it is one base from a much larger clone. CDR3 loop: CASRNPRERSYYEQYF. CDR3 sequence (DNA): TGTGCCAGCCGAAACCCCCGCGAGAGGAGCTACTACGAGCAGTACTTC. The V gene is TRBV18, the J gene TRBJ2-7; D ambiguous. The CDR3 totals 16 residues. Germline CDR1 KGHSH, CDR2 LQKENI. The V end was cut by 8 bases, the J end by 3 bases, with 23 bases between.

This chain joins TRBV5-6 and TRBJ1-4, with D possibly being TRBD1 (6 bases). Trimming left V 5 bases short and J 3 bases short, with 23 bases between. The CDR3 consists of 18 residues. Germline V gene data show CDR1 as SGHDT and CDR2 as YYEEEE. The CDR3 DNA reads TGTGCCAGCAGGGAGAGGGGTGAGGCAGGGGATCCTAATGAAAAACTGTTTTTT. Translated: CASRERGEAGDPNEKLFF. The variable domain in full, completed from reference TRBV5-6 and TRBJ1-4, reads DAGVTQSPTHLIKTRGQQVTLRCSPKSGHDTVSWYQQALGQGPQFIFQYYEEEERQRGNFPDRFSGHQFPNYSSELNVNALLLGDSALYLCASRERGEAGDPNEKLFFGSGTQLSVL.

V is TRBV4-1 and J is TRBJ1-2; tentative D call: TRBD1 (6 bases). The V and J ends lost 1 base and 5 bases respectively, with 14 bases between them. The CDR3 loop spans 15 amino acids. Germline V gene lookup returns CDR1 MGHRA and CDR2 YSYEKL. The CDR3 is CASSQAPQGEYGYTF. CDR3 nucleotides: TGCGCCAGCAGCCAAGCCCCACAGGGTGAATATGGCTACACCTTC.

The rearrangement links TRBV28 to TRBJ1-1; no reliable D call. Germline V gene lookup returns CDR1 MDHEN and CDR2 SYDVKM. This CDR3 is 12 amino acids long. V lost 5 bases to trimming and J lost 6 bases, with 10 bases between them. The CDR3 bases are TGTGCCAGCAGTGCGGGGAGCTCTGAAGCTTTCTTT. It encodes CASSAGSSEAFF.

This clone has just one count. The CDR3: CSVEDRRVGLSDTEAFF. The DNA for the CDR3 is TGCAGCGTTGAAGATCGTCGGGTAGGGCTTTCGGACACTGAAGCTTTCTTT. This rearrangement joins TRBV29-1 to TRBJ1-1; no clear D. Trimming removed 0 bases from V and 3 bases from J, with 20 bases in between. The CDR3 runs to 17 residues. The V gene's germline CDR1 is SQVTM and CDR2 ANQGSEA.

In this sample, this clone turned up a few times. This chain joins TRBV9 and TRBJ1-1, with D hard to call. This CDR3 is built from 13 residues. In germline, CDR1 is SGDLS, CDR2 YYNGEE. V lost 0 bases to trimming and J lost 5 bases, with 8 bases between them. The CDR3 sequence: CASSVGVGTEAFF. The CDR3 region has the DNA TGTGCCAGCAGCGTAGGAGTTGGGACTGAAGCTTTCTTT.

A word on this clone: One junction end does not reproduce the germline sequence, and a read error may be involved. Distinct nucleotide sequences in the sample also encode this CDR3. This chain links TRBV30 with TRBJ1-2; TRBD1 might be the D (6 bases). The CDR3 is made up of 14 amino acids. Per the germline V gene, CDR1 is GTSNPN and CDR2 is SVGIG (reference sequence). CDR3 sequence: CARGSKGHWRGYTF. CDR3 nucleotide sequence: TGTGCCCGGGGCTCAAAGGGACATTGGCGTGGCTACACATTC.

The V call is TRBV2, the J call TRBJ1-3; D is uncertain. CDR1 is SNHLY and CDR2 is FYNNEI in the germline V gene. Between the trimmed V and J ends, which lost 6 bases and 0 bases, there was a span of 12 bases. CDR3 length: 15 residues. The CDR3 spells CASSPDRRSGNTIYF. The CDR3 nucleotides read TGTGCCAGCAGCCCGGATAGGCGCTCTGGAAACACCATATATTTT.

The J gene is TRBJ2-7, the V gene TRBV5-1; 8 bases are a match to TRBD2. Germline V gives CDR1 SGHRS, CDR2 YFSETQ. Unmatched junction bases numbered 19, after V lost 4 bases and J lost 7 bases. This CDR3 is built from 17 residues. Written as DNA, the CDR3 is TGCGCCAGCAGCCCCGGCGGCGGGGCGGGAGGTATTAGGGAGCAGTACTTC. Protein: CASSPGGGAGGIREQYF.

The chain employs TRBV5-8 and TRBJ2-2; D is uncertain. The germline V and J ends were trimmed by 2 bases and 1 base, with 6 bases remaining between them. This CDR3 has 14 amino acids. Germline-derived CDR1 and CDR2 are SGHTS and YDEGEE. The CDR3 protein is CASSFRMNTGELFF. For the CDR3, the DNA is TGTGCCAGCAGCTTCAGGATGAACACCGGGGAGCTGTTTTTT.

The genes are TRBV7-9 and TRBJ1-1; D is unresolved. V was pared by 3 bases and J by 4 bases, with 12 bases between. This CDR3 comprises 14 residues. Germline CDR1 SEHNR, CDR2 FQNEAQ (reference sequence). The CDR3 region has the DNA TGTGCCAGCAGCTTGTCCATGGATGGCACTGAAGCTTTCTTT. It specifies CASSLSMDGTEAFF.

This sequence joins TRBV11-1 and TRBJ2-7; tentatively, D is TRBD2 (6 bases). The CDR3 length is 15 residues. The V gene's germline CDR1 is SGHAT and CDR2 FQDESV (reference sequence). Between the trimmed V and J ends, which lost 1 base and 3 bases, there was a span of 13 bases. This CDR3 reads CASSLVRGAGYEQYF. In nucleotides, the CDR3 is TGTGCCAGCAGCTTAGTCCGCGGGGCGGGCTACGAGCAGTACTTC.

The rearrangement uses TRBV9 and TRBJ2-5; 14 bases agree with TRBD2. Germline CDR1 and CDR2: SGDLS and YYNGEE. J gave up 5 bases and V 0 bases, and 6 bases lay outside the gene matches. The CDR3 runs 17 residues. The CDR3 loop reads CASSVGLAGGDGETQYF. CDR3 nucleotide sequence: TGTGCCAGCAGCGTAGGACTAGCGGGAGGGGACGGGGAGACCCAGTACTTC.

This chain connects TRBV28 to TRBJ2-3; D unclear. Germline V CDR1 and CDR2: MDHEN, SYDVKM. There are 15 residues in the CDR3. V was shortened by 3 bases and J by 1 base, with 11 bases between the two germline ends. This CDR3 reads CASSLVLRGTDTQYF. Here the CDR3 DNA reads TGTGCCAGCAGTTTGGTCTTGCGCGGCACAGATACGCAGTATTTT. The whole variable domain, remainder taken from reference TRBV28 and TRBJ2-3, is DVKVTQSSRYLVKRTGEKVFLECVQDMDHENMFWYRQDPGLGLRLIYFSYDVKMKEKGDIPEGYSVSREKKERFSLILESASTNQTSMYLCASSLVLRGTDTQYFGPGTRLTVL.

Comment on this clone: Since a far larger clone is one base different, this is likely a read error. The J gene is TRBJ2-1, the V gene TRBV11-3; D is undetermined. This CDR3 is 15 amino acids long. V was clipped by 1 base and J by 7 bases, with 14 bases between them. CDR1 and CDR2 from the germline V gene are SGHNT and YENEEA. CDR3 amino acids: CASSLAPYLGNEQFF. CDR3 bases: TGTGCCAGCAGCTTAGCCCCGTACCTTGGAAATGAGCAGTTCTTC. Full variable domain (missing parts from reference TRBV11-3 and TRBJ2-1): EAGVVQSPRYKIIEKKQPVAFWCNPISGHNTLYWYLQNLGQGPELLIRYENEEAVDDSQLPKDRFSAERLKGVDSTLKIQPAELGDSAVYLCASSLAPYLGNEQFFGPGTRLTVL.

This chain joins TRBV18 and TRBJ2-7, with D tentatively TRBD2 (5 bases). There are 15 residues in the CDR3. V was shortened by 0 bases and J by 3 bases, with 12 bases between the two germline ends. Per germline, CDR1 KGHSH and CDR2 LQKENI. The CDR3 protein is CASSPPNPGIYEQYF. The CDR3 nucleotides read TGTGCCAGCTCACCACCAAACCCGGGGATCTACGAGCAGTACTTC. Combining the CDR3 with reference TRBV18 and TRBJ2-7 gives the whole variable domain NAGVMQNPRHLVRRRGQEARLRCSPMKGHSHVYWYRQLPEEGLKFMVYLQKENIIDESGMPKERFSAEFPKEGPSILRIQQVVRGDSAAYFCASSPPNPGIYEQYFGPGTRLTVT.

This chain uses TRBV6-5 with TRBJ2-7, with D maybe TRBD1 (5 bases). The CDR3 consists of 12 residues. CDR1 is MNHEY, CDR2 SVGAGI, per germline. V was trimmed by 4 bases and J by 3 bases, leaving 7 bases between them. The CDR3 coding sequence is TGTGCCAGCAGTTTTCAGGGCTACGAGCAGTACTTC. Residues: CASSFQGYEQYF.

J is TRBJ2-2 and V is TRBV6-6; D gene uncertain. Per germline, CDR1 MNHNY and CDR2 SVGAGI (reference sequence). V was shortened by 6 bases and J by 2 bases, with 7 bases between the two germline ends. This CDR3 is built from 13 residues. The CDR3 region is CASRAHNTGELFF. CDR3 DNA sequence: TGTGCCAGCAGGGCCCACAACACCGGGGAGCTGTTTTTT.

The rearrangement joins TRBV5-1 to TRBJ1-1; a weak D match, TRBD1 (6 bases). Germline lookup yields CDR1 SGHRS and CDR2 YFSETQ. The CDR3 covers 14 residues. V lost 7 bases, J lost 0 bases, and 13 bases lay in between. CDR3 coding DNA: TGCGCCAGCCAACCAGGGGTTATGAACACTGAAGCTTTCTTT. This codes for CASQPGVMNTEAFF.

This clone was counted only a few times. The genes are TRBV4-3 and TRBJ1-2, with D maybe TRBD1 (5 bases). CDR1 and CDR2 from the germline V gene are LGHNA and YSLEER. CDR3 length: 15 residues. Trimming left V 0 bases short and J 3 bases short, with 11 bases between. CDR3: CASSQEQGTDYGYTF. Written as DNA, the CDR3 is TGCGCCAGCAGCCAAGAGCAGGGAACTGACTATGGCTACACCTTC.

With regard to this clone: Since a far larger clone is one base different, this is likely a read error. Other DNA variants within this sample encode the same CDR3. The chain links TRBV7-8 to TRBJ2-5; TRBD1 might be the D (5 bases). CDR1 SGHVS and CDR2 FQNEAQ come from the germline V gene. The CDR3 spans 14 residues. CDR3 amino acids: CASSPTGNQETQYF. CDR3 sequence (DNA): TGTGCCAGCAGCCCCACAGGAAACCAAGAGACACAGTACTTC.

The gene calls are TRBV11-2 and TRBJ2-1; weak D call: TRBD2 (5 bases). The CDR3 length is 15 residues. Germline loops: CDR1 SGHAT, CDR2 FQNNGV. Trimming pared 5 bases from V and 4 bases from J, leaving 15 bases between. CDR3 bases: TGTGCCAGCAGCCCTCTGGTTAGCGCGTACAATGAGCAGTTCTTC. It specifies CASSPLVSAYNEQFF.